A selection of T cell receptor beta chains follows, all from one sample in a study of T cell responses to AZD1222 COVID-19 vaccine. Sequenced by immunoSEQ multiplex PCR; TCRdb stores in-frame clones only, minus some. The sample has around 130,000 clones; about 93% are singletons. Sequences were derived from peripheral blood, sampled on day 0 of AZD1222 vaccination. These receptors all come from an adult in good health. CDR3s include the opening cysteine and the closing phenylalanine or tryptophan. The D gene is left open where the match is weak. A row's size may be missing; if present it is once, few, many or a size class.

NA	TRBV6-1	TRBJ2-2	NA	TGTGCCAGCAGTGAGTGGAAGGGCTTTTCCGGGGAGCTGTTTTTT	CASSEWKGFSGELFF
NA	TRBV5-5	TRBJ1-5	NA	TGTGCCAGCAGTTCAGACAGGTTTCAGCCCCAGCATTTT	CASSSDRFQPQHF
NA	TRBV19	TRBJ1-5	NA	TGTGCCAGTAGTTTGAGGGTCAGCAATCAGCCCCAGCATTTT	CASSLRVSNQPQHF
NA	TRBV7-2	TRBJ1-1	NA	TGTGCCAGCAGCTTAGCGGGGAGGAGCACTGAAGCTTTCTTT	CASSLAGRSTEAFF
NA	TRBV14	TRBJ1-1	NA	TGTGCCAGCAGCCAAGCGGGGAACCCTGAAGCTTTCTTT	CASSQAGNPEAFF
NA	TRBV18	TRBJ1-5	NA	TGTGCCAGCTCCGCGAGGGTCGAGCAGCCCCAGCATTTT	CASSARVEQPQHF
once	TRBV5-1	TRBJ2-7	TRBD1	TGCGCCAGCAGCTTGGGGACAGGCCCCCTCTACGAGCAGTACTTC	CASSLGTGPLYEQYF
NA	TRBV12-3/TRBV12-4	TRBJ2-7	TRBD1	TGTGCCAGCAAAAGGACAGGGGACTACGAGCAGTACTTC	CASKRTGDYEQYF
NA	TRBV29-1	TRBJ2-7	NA	TGCAGCGTTTTTTCGGTACAAGAGAGCTCCTACGAGCAGTACTTC	CSVFSVQESSYEQYF
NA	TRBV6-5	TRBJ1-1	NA	TGTGCCAGCGGGCCCTGGACTGAAGCTTTCTTT	CASGPWTEAFF
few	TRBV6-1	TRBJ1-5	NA	TGTGCCAGCAGTGAAGGGGACGGGAATCAGCCCCAGCATTTT	CASSEGDGNQPQHF
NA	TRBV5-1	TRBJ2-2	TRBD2	TGCGCCAGCAGCCTACCAACCGGGACTAGCGGGGGAGCCGGGGAGCTGTTTTTT	CASSLPTGTSGGAGELFF
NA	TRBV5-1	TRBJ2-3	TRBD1	TGCGCCAGCAGCTTAGAACAGGGGTTAGATACGCAGTATTTT	CASSLEQGLDTQYF
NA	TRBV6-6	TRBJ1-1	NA	TGTGCCAGCAGTTACCGCGACACTGAAGCTTTCTTT	CASSYRDTEAFF
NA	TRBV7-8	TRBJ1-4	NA	TGTGCCAGCAGCTTAACAAGGGATACTACAACTAATGAAAAACTGTTTTTT	CASSLTRDTTTNEKLFF
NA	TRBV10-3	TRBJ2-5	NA	TGTGCCATCAGTGAAAGGGCAGGGCGCCAAGAGACCCAGTACTTC	CAISERAGRQETQYF
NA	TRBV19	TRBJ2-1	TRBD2	TGTGCCAGTAGTATCGGGGGGATTAAGTTCTTC	CASSIGGIKFF
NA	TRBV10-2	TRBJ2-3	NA	TGCGCCAGCAGTGAGTTTGTCGGCAGAGGGACAGATACGCAGTATTTT	CASSEFVGRGTDTQYF
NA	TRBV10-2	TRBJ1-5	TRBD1	TGCGCCAGCACCCCTGGAGGGGGCCAGCCCCAGCATTTT	CASTPGGGQPQHF
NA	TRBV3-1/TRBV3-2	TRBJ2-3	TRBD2	TGTGCCAGCAGCGACGGGACTAGCGGGGGCGATACGCAGTATTTT	CASSDGTSGGDTQYF
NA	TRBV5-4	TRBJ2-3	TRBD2	TGTGCCAGCGCAGCGGGGGGAAGCACAGATACGCAGTATTTT	CASAAGGSTDTQYF
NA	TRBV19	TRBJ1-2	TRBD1	TGTGCCAGTACCCCGACAGGGCGGCACTATGGCTACACCTTC	CASTPTGRHYGYTF
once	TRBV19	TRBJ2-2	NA	TGTGCCAGTAGGTCACAGGGAGTTAAGGCCGGGGAGCTGTTTTTT	CASRSQGVKAGELFF
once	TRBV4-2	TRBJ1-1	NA	TGTGCCAGCAGCGAAGAAGTCGGGGGATACACTGAAGCTTTCTTT	CASSEEVGGYTEAFF
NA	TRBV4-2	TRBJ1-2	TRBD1	TGTGCCAGCAGCTCCCCGGGACAGAACTATGGCTACACCTTC	CASSSPGQNYGYTF
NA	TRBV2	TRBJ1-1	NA	TGTGCCAGCTTTGGGCCACCGGGACACCCGAACACTGAAGCTTTCTTT	CASFGPPGHPNTEAFF
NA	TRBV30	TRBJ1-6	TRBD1	TGTGCCTGCCAGGCAGGGGGCTTATTTCGTTCACCCCTCCACTTT	CACQAGGLFRSPLHF
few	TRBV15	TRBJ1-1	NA	TGTGCCACCAGCGGACCGATGAACACTGAAGCTTTCTTT	CATSGPMNTEAFF
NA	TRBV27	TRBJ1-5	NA	TGTGCCAGCACCTTGGCCGGCAGCAATCAGCCCCAGCATTTT	CASTLAGSNQPQHF
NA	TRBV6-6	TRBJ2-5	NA	TGTGCCAGCAGTCCGGACAGCCAAGAGACCCAGTACTTC	CASSPDSQETQYF
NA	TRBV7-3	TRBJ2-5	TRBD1	TGTGCCAGCAGAGATACAGGGGGCGCGGAGACCCAGTACTTC	CASRDTGGAETQYF
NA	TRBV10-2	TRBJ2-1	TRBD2	TGCGCCATCAACGACGAAGCGGGGAGCTCCTACAATGAGCAGTTCTTC	CAINDEAGSSYNEQFF
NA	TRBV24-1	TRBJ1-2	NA	TGTGCCACCAGTGCCGGGGTTGGCTATGGCTACACCTTC	CATSAGVGYGYTF
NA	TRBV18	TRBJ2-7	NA	TGTGCCAGCTCTGAGGGAACAGACGAGCAGTACTTC	CASSEGTDEQYF
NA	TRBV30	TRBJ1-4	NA	TGTGCCTGGATGGGGTATGAAAAACTGTTTTTT	CAWMGYEKLFF
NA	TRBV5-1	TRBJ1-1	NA	TGCGCCAGCAGCTTGGACAGGGAAACTGAAGCTTTCTTT	CASSLDRETEAFF
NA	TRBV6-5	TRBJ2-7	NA	TGTGCCAGCAGTTACAGGACATCCTACGAGCAGTACTTC	CASSYRTSYEQYF
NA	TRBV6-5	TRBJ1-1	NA	TGTGCCAGCAGTTTCAGGGGAACTGAAGCTTTCTTT	CASSFRGTEAFF
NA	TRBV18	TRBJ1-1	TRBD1	TGTGCCAGCTCCCCAGCGGACAGGGGGAACACTGAAGCTTTCTTT	CASSPADRGNTEAFF
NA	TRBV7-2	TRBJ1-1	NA	TGTGCCAGCAGCTTAGTGTCGGCAGGAACTGAAGCTTTCTTT	CASSLVSAGTEAFF
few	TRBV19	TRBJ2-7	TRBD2	TGTGCCAGTAGTGGACTAGCGGGGGAGAGCTACGAGCAGTACTTC	CASSGLAGESYEQYF
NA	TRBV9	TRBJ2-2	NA	TGTGCCAGCAGCGTAGCATCCGGGGAGCTGTTTTTT	CASSVASGELFF
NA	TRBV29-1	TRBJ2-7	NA	TGCAGCGTTGAGACTCGGGGTGGGGCTAACTACGAGCAGTACTTC	CSVETRGGANYEQYF
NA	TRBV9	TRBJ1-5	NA	TGTGCCAGCAGCGTAGGAGGGATCGGCAATCAGCCCCAGCATTTT	CASSVGGIGNQPQHF
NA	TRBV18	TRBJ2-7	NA	TGTGCCAGCTCACCACTCCGGGTCCCAGAGGAAGAGCAGTACTTC	CASSPLRVPEEEQYF
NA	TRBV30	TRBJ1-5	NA	TGTGCCTGGAGTGGGACGGAGGGTCAGCCCCAGCATTTT	CAWSGTEGQPQHF
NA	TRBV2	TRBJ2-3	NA	TGTGCCAGCAGTGAAGGGCTAACAGATACGCAGTATTTT	CASSEGLTDTQYF